A selection of T cell receptor beta chains follows, all from one sample in a study of T cells expressing NK-cell markers. TCRdb processed the 5' RACE reads again and assigns one entry to each CDR3 protein, with no DNA. Across roughly 450,000 distinct CDR3 sequences, the top ten clones capture approximately 1.5% of the sample. Sequencing was performed on blood T cells: a sorted CD56 or NKG2C T cell subset, CD4+ or CD8+ T cells, or bulk PBMC T cells (not recorded which). Every receptor here comes from a woman aged 45-65 years in good health. The CDR3 runs from the conserved cysteine through the conserved F or W. Fields, in order: J gene, V gene, CDR3 length, CDR3 protein.

J gene: TRBJ2-3; V gene: TRBV7-9; CDR3 length: 15; CDR3 protein: CASSLATWYQDTQYF
J gene: TRBJ1-1; V gene: TRBV12-3/TRBV12-4; CDR3 length: 14; CDR3 protein: CASSLAGKNTEAFF
J gene: TRBJ1-5; V gene: TRBV5-6; CDR3 length: 16; CDR3 protein: CASSLHRDRVNQPQHF
J gene: TRBJ2-3; V gene: TRBV20-1; CDR3 length: 14; CDR3 protein: CSARGPSNTDTQYF
J gene: TRBJ1-1; V gene: TRBV5-1; CDR3 length: 14; CDR3 protein: CASSLAGRNTEAFF
J gene: TRBJ2-1; V gene: TRBV11-2; CDR3 length: 12; CDR3 protein: CASSRASGEQFF
J gene: TRBJ2-1; V gene: TRBV3-1; CDR3 length: 15; CDR3 protein: CASSPWLRSDNEQFF
J gene: TRBJ2-7; V gene: TRBV6-1; CDR3 length: 12; CDR3 protein: CATQQGSYEQYF
J gene: TRBJ1-5; V gene: TRBV18; CDR3 length: 15; CDR3 protein: CASSPLGTGNQPQHF
J gene: TRBJ2-5; V gene: TRBV7-7; CDR3 length: 13; CDR3 protein: CASRSSGAETQYF
J gene: TRBJ2-1; V gene: TRBV29-1; CDR3 length: 14; CDR3 protein: CSVDQLAGGGEQFF
J gene: TRBJ1-1; V gene: TRBV5-5; CDR3 length: 13; CDR3 protein: CASSSGTGVMAFF
J gene: TRBJ1-6; V gene: TRBV27; CDR3 length: 14; CDR3 protein: CASSFGRRSSPLHF
J gene: TRBJ2-3; V gene: TRBV12-3/TRBV12-4; CDR3 length: 14; CDR3 protein: CASTDRGRPDTQYF
J gene: TRBJ2-1; V gene: TRBV20-1; CDR3 length: 14; CDR3 protein: CSAPPGTPINEQFF
J gene: TRBJ2-1; V gene: TRBV4-2; CDR3 length: 15; CDR3 protein: CASSQEGTRDNEQFF
J gene: TRBJ1-3; V gene: TRBV27; CDR3 length: 16; CDR3 protein: CASSLAGQGVGNTIYF
J gene: TRBJ2-1; V gene: TRBV12-3/TRBV12-4; CDR3 length: 16; CDR3 protein: CASAPSGSRAYNEQFF
J gene: TRBJ1-2; V gene: TRBV10-3; CDR3 length: 15; CDR3 protein: CAISDKTGGIHGYTF
J gene: TRBJ2-5; V gene: TRBV29-1; CDR3 length: 14; CDR3 protein: CSVEDERDWETQYF
J gene: TRBJ1-6; V gene: TRBV6-6; CDR3 length: 13; CDR3 protein: CANWEGYNSPLHF
J gene: TRBJ2-3; V gene: TRBV3-1; CDR3 length: 14; CDR3 protein: CASSPTTSGNTQYF
J gene: TRBJ1-5; V gene: TRBV12-3/TRBV12-4; CDR3 length: 17; CDR3 protein: CASSFIQSDAGNQPQHF
J gene: TRBJ2-7; V gene: TRBV20-1; CDR3 length: 16; CDR3 protein: CSATRDALQGSYEQYF
J gene: TRBJ2-4; V gene: TRBV20-1; CDR3 length: 14; CDR3 protein: CSAPEGGTSTIQYF
J gene: TRBJ2-1; V gene: TRBV2; CDR3 length: 16; CDR3 protein: CASSPRRLAGDNEQFF
J gene: TRBJ1-2; V gene: TRBV12-3/TRBV12-4; CDR3 length: 12; CDR3 protein: CASSFWGGGYTF
J gene: TRBJ2-2; V gene: TRBV20-1; CDR3 length: 15; CDR3 protein: CSARTSATNTGELFF
J gene: TRBJ2-7; V gene: TRBV10-3; CDR3 length: 15; CDR3 protein: CAITSSTSGTYEQYF
J gene: TRBJ1-1; V gene: TRBV12-3/TRBV12-4; CDR3 length: 14; CDR3 protein: CASTLGQGNTEAFF
J gene: TRBJ2-2; V gene: TRBV7-2; CDR3 length: 13; CDR3 protein: CASSFEFGGELFF
J gene: TRBJ2-3; V gene: TRBV6-6; CDR3 length: 13; CDR3 protein: CASEPRVVDTQYF
J gene: TRBJ2-7; V gene: TRBV19; CDR3 length: 15; CDR3 protein: CASSTTGTGGREQYF
J gene: TRBJ2-7; V gene: TRBV4-2; CDR3 length: 17; CDR3 protein: CASSQERRRGSSYEQYF
J gene: TRBJ1-1; V gene: TRBV19; CDR3 length: 14; CDR3 protein: CASSAWVWDTEAFF
J gene: TRBJ2-7; V gene: TRBV4-2; CDR3 length: 14; CDR3 protein: CASSHSGQGLEQYF
J gene: TRBJ2-1; V gene: TRBV14; CDR3 length: 15; CDR3 protein: CASSQKLAGLNEQFF
J gene: TRBJ2-2; V gene: TRBV5-1; CDR3 length: 15; CDR3 protein: CASSLAELNTGELFF
J gene: TRBJ1-1; V gene: TRBV7-8; CDR3 length: 13; CDR3 protein: CASGGGPSTEAFF
J gene: TRBJ2-3; V gene: TRBV12-3/TRBV12-4; CDR3 length: 16; CDR3 protein: CASSPRGDSFTDTQYF
J gene: TRBJ2-6; V gene: TRBV7-9; CDR3 length: 18; CDR3 protein: CASSLGVYGNSGANVLTF
J gene: TRBJ2-1; V gene: TRBV7-8; CDR3 length: 16; CDR3 protein: CASSSIDRGSYNEQFF
J gene: TRBJ2-3; V gene: TRBV5-6; CDR3 length: 16; CDR3 protein: CASSFLGRESTDTQYF
J gene: TRBJ2-1; V gene: TRBV20-1; CDR3 length: 20; CDR3 protein: CSARAPRGLAGVDSYNEQFF
J gene: TRBJ2-1; V gene: TRBV5-1; CDR3 length: 14; CDR3 protein: CASSLAGVHNEQFF
J gene: TRBJ1-1; V gene: TRBV3-1; CDR3 length: 13; CDR3 protein: CASSQGGRPEAFF
J gene: TRBJ1-3; V gene: TRBV10-3; CDR3 length: 14; CDR3 protein: CAITRDRAGNTIYF
J gene: TRBJ2-1; V gene: TRBV29-1; CDR3 length: 15; CDR3 protein: CSVVLASGPHNEQFF
J gene: TRBJ1-1; V gene: TRBV20-1; CDR3 length: 13; CDR3 protein: CSARSSMNTEAFF
J gene: TRBJ1-1; V gene: TRBV5-1; CDR3 length: 13; CDR3 protein: CASGGESNTEAFF
J gene: TRBJ2-3; V gene: TRBV25-1; CDR3 length: 15; CDR3 protein: CASTVGGSSTDTQYF
J gene: TRBJ2-7; V gene: TRBV12-3/TRBV12-4; CDR3 length: 16; CDR3 protein: CASSWGGRGYDYEQYF
J gene: TRBJ2-1; V gene: TRBV5-1; CDR3 length: 14; CDR3 protein: CASSLRTSDNEQFF
J gene: TRBJ2-3; V gene: TRBV9; CDR3 length: 15; CDR3 protein: CASSPRIGDTDTQYF
J gene: TRBJ2-7; V gene: TRBV7-8; CDR3 length: 15; CDR3 protein: CASSLVLAGPPEQYF
J gene: TRBJ2-5; V gene: TRBV29-1; CDR3 length: 12; CDR3 protein: CSGRGLQETQYF
J gene: TRBJ1-5; V gene: TRBV4-1; CDR3 length: 14; CDR3 protein: CASSPHRGGQPQHF